This T cell receptor beta chain was captured in a study of blood T cells in healthy people across ages. Study details: The capture of about one barcoded beta molecule per two T cells was achieved by template switching. Whole-study findings and limits: It was found that TCR beta diversity correlated strongly with the percentage of naive T cells. Roughly linear age-related decline in beta diversity appeared, significant by age around 36.

Combining a sample-barcoded 5' primer with a J-beta primer mix, a second PCR ran for roughly 6 to 12 cycles. Individual samples furnished no less than 3 million CDR3-containing paired-end reads apiece. TCRdb recomputed calls from the 5' RACE reads with MiXCR, one row per CDR3 protein. The sample consists of more than 1 million distinct CDR3 sequences, under 55% of them appearing once. Concerning this clonotype itself: Antigen unknown.

CDR3 size: 15 residues. What was sequenced was blood. The source of this sequence is a woman aged 55-69 years in good health. The chain links TRBV21-1 to TRBJ2-5. TRBV21-1 is assigned pseudogene status. CDR3 DNA sequence: TGTGCCGGCAGCAGGTCGTCTTCGTACCAAGAGACCCAGTACTTC. It translates to CAGSRSSSYQETQYF.